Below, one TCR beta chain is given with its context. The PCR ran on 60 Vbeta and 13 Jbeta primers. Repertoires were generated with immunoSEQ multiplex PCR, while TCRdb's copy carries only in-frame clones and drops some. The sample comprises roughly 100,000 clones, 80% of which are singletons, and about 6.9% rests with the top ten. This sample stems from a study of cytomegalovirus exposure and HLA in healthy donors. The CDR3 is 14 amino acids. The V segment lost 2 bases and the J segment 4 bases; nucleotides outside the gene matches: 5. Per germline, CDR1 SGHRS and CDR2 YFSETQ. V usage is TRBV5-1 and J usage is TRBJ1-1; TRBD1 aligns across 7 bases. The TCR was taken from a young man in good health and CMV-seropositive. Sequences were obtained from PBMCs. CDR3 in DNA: TGCGCCAGCAGCTTAGAACAGGGGCTCACTGAAGCTTTCTTT. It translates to CASSLEQGLTEAFF.